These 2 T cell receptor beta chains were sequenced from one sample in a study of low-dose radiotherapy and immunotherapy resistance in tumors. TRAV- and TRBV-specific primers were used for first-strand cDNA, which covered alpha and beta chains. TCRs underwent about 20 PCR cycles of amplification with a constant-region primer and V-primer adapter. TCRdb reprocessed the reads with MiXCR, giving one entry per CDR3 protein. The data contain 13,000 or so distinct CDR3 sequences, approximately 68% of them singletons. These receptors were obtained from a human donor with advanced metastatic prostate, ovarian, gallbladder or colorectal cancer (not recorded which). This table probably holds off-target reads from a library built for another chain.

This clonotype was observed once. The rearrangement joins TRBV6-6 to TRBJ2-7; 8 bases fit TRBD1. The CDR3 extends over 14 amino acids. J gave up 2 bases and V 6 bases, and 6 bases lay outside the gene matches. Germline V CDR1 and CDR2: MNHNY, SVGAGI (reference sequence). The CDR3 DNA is TGTGCCAGCAGACCCTCGACAGGGGCCTACGAGCAGTACTTC. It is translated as CASRPSTGAYEQYF.

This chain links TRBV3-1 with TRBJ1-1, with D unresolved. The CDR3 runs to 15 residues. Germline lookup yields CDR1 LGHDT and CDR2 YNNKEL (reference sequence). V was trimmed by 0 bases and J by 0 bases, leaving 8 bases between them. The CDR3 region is CASSQEASMNTEAFF. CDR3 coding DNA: TGTGCCAGCAGCCAAGAGGCCAGCATGAACACTGAAGCTTTCTTT. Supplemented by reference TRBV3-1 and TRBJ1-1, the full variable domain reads DTAVSQTPKYLVTQMGNDKSIKCEQNLGHDTMYWYKQDSKKFLKIMFSYNNKELIINETVPNRFSPKSPDKAHLNLHINSLELGDSAVYFCASSQEASMNTEAFFGQGTRLTVV.